These 18 T cell receptor beta chains came from one sample sequenced in a study of T-cell memory formation after mild COVID-19. TCRdb processed the 5' RACE reads anew with MiXCR; each CDR3 protein has one entry. Of some 130,000 distinct CDR3 sequences in the sample, less than 6.5% were seen once. Sequencing input: PBMCs or a T cell subset sorted from them (not recorded which). Receptor source: an adult woman who had mild COVID-19 (a few samples of this study predate the infection). Cell type and time point are not known.

This sequence joins TRBV20-1 and TRBJ1-3; D unresolved. This CDR3 region has 16 residues. Trimming removed 0 bases from V and 1 base from J, with 13 bases in between. The V gene's germline CDR1 is DFQATT and CDR2 SNEGSKA (reference sequence). Here the CDR3 reads CSAREDFPVSGNTIYF. CDR3 DNA: TGCAGTGCTAGAGAAGACTTCCCGGTTTCTGGAAACACCATATATTTT.

This clonotype occurred a few times. The gene calls are TRBV29-1 and TRBJ2-7; possible D gene TRBD1, 6 bases. V lost 3 bases and J lost 3, with 15 bases in between. The CDR3 length is 14 residues. Germline loops: CDR1 SQVTM, CDR2 ANQGSEA. CDR3 bases: TGCAGCGTTGAGGACCGGGACAAGGGCTACGAGCAGTACTTC. This codes for CSVEDRDKGYEQYF.

V and J are TRBV4-3 and TRBJ2-6, with 10 nucleotides matching TRBD1. After removal of 4 bases from V and 0 bases from J, the junction contained 3 bases not matched to a gene. CDR1 and CDR2 from the germline V gene are LGHNA and YSLEER. The CDR3 has 17 residues. Written as DNA, the CDR3 is TGCGCCAGCAGCCTTAGGACAGGGGGCTCTGGGGCCAACGTCCTGACTTTC. The encoded protein is CASSLRTGGSGANVLTF.

V and J are TRBV27 and TRBJ2-1; 8 nucleotides line up with TRBD2. Germline assignment: CDR1 MNHEY and CDR2 SMNVEV (reference sequence). The CDR3 spans 16 residues. The junction had 9 bases not matched to a gene; V was cut back by 4 bases and J by 4 bases. The CDR3 DNA reads TGTGCCAGCAGTTCCGGGAGGGGTCCGCCTTACAATGAGCAGTTCTTC. Its protein product is CASSSGRGPPYNEQFF.

This clonotype showed up many times. V usage is TRBV6-5 and J usage is TRBJ2-3; 8 bases align to TRBD1. The CDR3 totals 14 residues. From germline, CDR1 is MNHEY and CDR2 SVGAGI. The trim removed 6 bases at V and 7 bases at J, leaving 9 bases unmatched. This chain's CDR3 is CASSGTGRGYTQYF. In DNA, the CDR3 is TGTGCCAGCAGCGGGACAGGTCGAGGGTATACGCAGTATTTT.

This clonotype was found a few times. The chain has TRBV12-3 or TRBV12-4 and TRBJ1-1; no reliable D call. CDR3 length: 13 residues. Trimming stripped 3 bases from V and 0 bases from J, with 5 bases between. CDR3 residues: CASSFRMNTEAFF. The DNA for the CDR3 is TGTGCCAGCAGTTTCCGGATGAACACTGAAGCTTTCTTT.

This chain uses TRBV7-2 with TRBJ1-2; D might be TRBD1 (5 bases). CDR3 length: 15 residues. Germline V gene lookup returns CDR1 SGHTA and CDR2 FQGNSA. The V and J ends lost 2 bases and 8 bases respectively, with 18 bases between them. CDR3 region: CASSLPDIGTRGYTF. CDR3 DNA: TGTGCCAGCAGCTTACCGGACATAGGGACGCGCGGCTACACCTTC.

This clonotype was detected only a few times. This chain links TRBV4-1 with TRBJ1-2, with a tentative D call TRBD1 (6 bases). The CDR3 covers 18 residues. Trimming shortened V by 0 bases and J by 8 bases, and 25 bases separated the two germline ends. The germline V gene has CDR1 MGHRA and CDR2 YSYEKL. CDR3 sequence (DNA): TGCGCCAGCAGCCAAGAGTCCTTGCCTGGGCTTTACAGGGAAGGCTACACCTTC. Amino acids: CASSQESLPGLYREGYTF.

In its sample, this clonotype was seen many times. The V gene is TRBV4-2, the J gene TRBJ2-3; the D is unclear. Trimming took off 4 bases at V and 0 bases at J, with 8 bases between the two ends. The CDR3 sequence is 14 residues long. Germline V gives CDR1 LGHNA, CDR2 YNFKEQ. CDR3 in DNA: TGTGCCAGCAGCCCCCCGGACAGCACAGATACGCAGTATTTT. The encoded protein is CASSPPDSTDTQYF.

This rearrangement joins TRBV12-3 or TRBV12-4 to TRBJ2-2; 7 bases line up with TRBD2. The CDR3 is 15 residues long. V gave up 10 bases and J gave up 4 bases; unmatched junction bases: 12. The CDR3 DNA reads TGTGCCAACGCATTTGGGGAGGGGAGCACCGGGGAGCTGTTTTTT. Residues: CANAFGEGSTGELFF.

The chain links TRBV19 to TRBJ2-6, with D unclear. Trimming removed 3 bases from V and 2 bases from J, with 8 bases in between. The germline V gene has CDR1 LNHDA and CDR2 SQIVND (reference sequence). The CDR3 is 15 residues long. CDR3 loop: CASSMSGPGANVLTF. In DNA, the CDR3 is TGTGCCAGTAGTATGTCAGGACCTGGGGCCAACGTCCTGACTTTC. Combining the CDR3 with reference TRBV19 and TRBJ2-6 gives the whole variable domain DGGITQSPKYLFRKEGQNVTLSCEQNLNHDAMYWYRQDPGQGLRLIYYSQIVNDFQKGDIAEGYSVSREKKESFPLTVTSAQKNPTAFYLCASSMSGPGANVLTFGAGSRLTVL.

This clonotype was observed many times. This chain connects TRBV7-2 to TRBJ2-2, with D tentatively TRBD2 (5 bases). The germline V gene has CDR1 SGHTA and CDR2 FQGNSA. Between the trimmed V and J ends, which lost 4 bases and 14 bases, there was a span of 17 bases. The CDR3 covers 13 residues. The CDR3 loop is CASSWRSIAGLFF. The DNA for the CDR3 is TGTGCCAGCAGCTGGAGGAGTATTGCGGGCCTGTTTTTT.

The chain couples TRBV30 to TRBJ2-1, with 8 bases aligning to TRBD2. This CDR3 comprises 17 residues. Germline V gives CDR1 GTSNPN, CDR2 SVGIG (reference sequence). Trimming at V came to 3 bases and at J to 4 bases, leaving 14 bases not matched to a gene. CDR3 sequence reads: CAWSKPRAGGPYNEQFF. CDR3 coding DNA: TGTGCCTGGAGCAAACCTAGGGCGGGGGGCCCATACAATGAGCAGTTCTTC.

The gene calls are TRBV6-5 and TRBJ2-1, with TRBD2 identical over 13 bases. CDR1 is MNHEY, CDR2 SVGAGI, per germline. V was pared by 0 bases and J by 0 bases, with 14 bases of the junction left unmatched. This CDR3 spans 22 amino acids. CDR3 in amino acids: CASSYSGTSGMIGPHSYNEQFF. The CDR3 bases are TGTGCCAGCAGTTACTCGGGGACTAGCGGGATGATAGGCCCCCACTCCTACAATGAGCAGTTCTTC.

This clonotype occurred many times. The gene calls are TRBV10-3 and TRBJ2-1, with TRBD2 matching 11 bases. The CDR3 is 15 amino acids. Germline V lookup: CDR1 ENHRY, CDR2 SYGVKD. Germline trimming cut 4 bases from V and 7 bases from J; bases unmatched to any gene: 6. The CDR3 DNA is TGTGCCATCAGTGGGGCTAGCGGGGGGCTAAATGAGCAGTTCTTC. Protein sequence: CAISGASGGLNEQFF.

This clonotype was seen a handful of times. V gene TRBV4-3 combines with J gene TRBJ2-3, with D possibly being TRBD2 (5 bases). The length of the CDR3 is 16 residues. Trimming pared 1 base from V and 6 bases from J, leaving 17 bases between. Germline V lookup: CDR1 LGHNA, CDR2 YSLEER. The CDR3 region has the DNA TGCGCCAGCAGCCAAGGGTTCGGCGGACCGGGGGATACGCAGTATTTT. As protein: CASSQGFGGPGDTQYF.

CDR3 coding DNA: TGTGCCACCAGCAAGGACAGGGGGCCCGGGGAGCTGTTTTTT. Translating gives CATSKDRGPGELFF. The rearrangement joins TRBV15 to TRBJ2-2; 11 bases fit TRBD1. Germline V gene lookup returns CDR1 LNHNV and CDR2 YYDKDF (reference sequence). The V and J ends lost 4 bases and 6 bases, in that order; junction bases with no gene match: 1. The CDR3 extends over 14 amino acids.

This clonotype has just a few counts. The chain carries TRBV9 and TRBJ2-7; D possibly corresponds to TRBD2 (5 bases). The CDR3 totals 13 residues. Trimming left V 0 bases short and J 7 bases short, with 11 bases between. In germline, CDR1 is SGDLS, CDR2 YYNGEE. The CDR3 bases are TGTGCCAGCAGCGTAGGGGGAGAGGTAGAGCAGTACTTC. Its protein product is CASSVGGEVEQYF.